This passage covers 20 T cell receptor beta chains from one sample sequenced in a study of low-dose radiotherapy and immunotherapy resistance in tumors. TRAV- and TRBV-specific primers were used for first-strand cDNA, which covered alpha and beta chains. With a V-primer adapter and a constant-region primer, TCRs were amplified for 20 to 25 PCR cycles. One entry per CDR3 protein results from TCRdb running MiXCR on the reads. The sample has around 68,000 distinct CDR3 sequences, less than 30% seen once. Specified time point: before trial treatment. The input for sequencing was PBMCs, taken before treatment. The receptors shown here come from a male donor with rectosigmoid adenocarcinoma.

This clonotype was detected ten times or more. The chain is built from TRBV7-9 and TRBJ2-1, with 10 bases identical to TRBD2. The CDR3 has 12 residues. The V gene end was trimmed by 5 bases and the J gene end by 14 bases; junction bases not matched to a gene: 6. Germline CDR1 and CDR2: SEHNR and FQNEAQ (reference sequence). CDR3 loop: CASSPSGGAKFF. The CDR3 region has the DNA TGTGCCAGCAGCCCGAGCGGGGGGGCCAAGTTCTTC.

This clonotype was recorded at least ten times. This chain links TRBV7-2 with TRBJ2-5; D may correspond to TRBD1 or TRBD2 (5 bases each). Germline CDR1 SGHTA, CDR2 FQGNSA. With 4 bases removed from V and 4 bases from J, the gap between germline ends came to 10 bases. The CDR3 covers 13 residues. The CDR3 sequence is CASSSGTGETQYF. DNA for the CDR3: TGTGCCAGCAGCTCCGGGACGGGAGAGACCCAGTACTTC.

With regard to this clonotype: With a much larger clone just one base away, this may be a read error. The CDR3 here is CSANSDGGASYNEQYF. CDR3 DNA sequence: TGCAGTGCTAATAGTGATGGGGGAGCCTCCTACAATGAGCAGTACTTC. V and J are TRBV20-1 and TRBJ2-5; D is tentatively TRBD1 or TRBD2 (5 bases each). Germline lookup yields CDR1 DFQATT and CDR2 SNEGSKA (reference sequence). The CDR3 loop spans 16 amino acids. V was clipped by 4 bases and J by 11 bases, with 29 bases between them.

This clonotype came up many times. The chain is built from TRBV9 and TRBJ2-1; D uncertain. V lost 0 bases, J lost 2 bases, and 9 bases lay in between. This CDR3 is 15 amino acids long. CDR1 and CDR2 from the germline V gene are SGDLS and YYNGEE. The CDR3 sequence is CASSVGLNTYNEQFF. CDR3 bases: TGTGCCAGCAGCGTAGGTCTCAATACCTACAATGAGCAGTTCTTC.

A single count supports this clonotype. A junction end diverges from the germline sequence, so it may reflect a read error. This chain uses TRBV7-9 with TRBJ2-7; 7 bases fit TRBD2. CDR3 length: 15 amino acids. Germline V gene lookup returns CDR1 SEHNR and CDR2 FQNEAQ (reference sequence). The CDR3 spells CASSLWAGDLYERYF. As DNA, the CDR3 is TGTGCCAGCAGCTTATGGGCGGGGGACCTCTACGAGCGGTACTTC.

This clonotype was seen repeatedly, ten times or more. This chain joins TRBV12-3 or TRBV12-4 and TRBJ1-2; D possibly corresponds to TRBD1 (6 bases). V gave up 8 bases and J gave up 5 bases, with 15 bases separating them. The CDR3 is 13 residues long. Written as DNA, the CDR3 is TGTGCCAGCGGCGGACAGAACCTATATGGCTACACCTTC. This translates into CASGGQNLYGYTF.

This clonotype showed up many times. Here the CDR3 DNA reads TGTGCCAGCAGCCGAGACAGGGTTTCACCCCTCCACTTT. Residues: CASSRDRVSPLHF. This chain uses TRBV27 with TRBJ1-6; 7 nucleotides align to TRBD1. CDR1 is MNHEY, CDR2 SMNVEV, per germline (reference sequence). V lost 6 bases, J lost 9 bases, and 5 bases stayed unmatched. This CDR3 comprises 13 residues.

This clonotype has more than one count but fewer than ten. V is TRBV28 and J is TRBJ2-7; 9 bases fit TRBD1. J lost 5 bases, V lost 5 bases, and 13 bases had no gene match. Per germline, CDR1 MDHEN and CDR2 SYDVKM. The length of the CDR3 is 16 residues. This CDR3 reads CASSGGGTGRIHEQYF. The CDR3 DNA follows: TGTGCCAGCAGTGGAGGGGGGACAGGGAGGATCCACGAGCAGTACTTC.

In its sample, this clonotype was seen many times. The chain combines TRBV29-1 with TRBJ1-1; 10 bases are a match to TRBD1. Germline V gene data show CDR1 as SQVTM and CDR2 as ANQGSEA. The CDR3 has 15 residues. In nucleotides, the CDR3 is TGCAGGGTGACGACAGGGGGCTTCATGAACACTGAAGCTTTCTTT. This sequence encodes CRVTTGGFMNTEAFF. The variable domain in full, completed from reference TRBV29-1 and TRBJ1-1, reads SAVISQKPSRDICQRGTSLTIQCQVDSQVTMMFWYRQQPGQSLTLIATANQGSEATYESGFVIDKFPISRPNLTFSTLTVSNMSPEDSSIYLCRVTTGGFMNTEAFFGQGTRLTVV.

In its sample, this clonotype was seen many times. The V call is TRBV6-5, the J call TRBJ2-3; D not certain. V was clipped by 5 bases and J by 0 bases, with 12 bases between them. The V gene's germline CDR1 is MNHEY and CDR2 SVGAGI. The CDR3 totals 15 residues. CDR3 sequence reads: CASSTTVTSTDTQYF. The DNA of the CDR3 is TGTGCCAGCAGTACTACAGTGACTAGCACAGATACGCAGTATTTT.

In its sample, this clonotype was seen many times. The rearrangement links TRBV6-2 or TRBV6-3 to TRBJ2-1; either TRBD1 or TRBD2 may fit D (5 bases each). Per germline, CDR1 MNHEY and CDR2 SVGEGT. This CDR3 region has 17 residues. The ends were cut back, 7 bases at V and 0 bases at J, with 19 bases in the middle. The CDR3 DNA reads as TGTGCCAGCAAGGTATCGGGGCTTCGTTCCTCCTACAATGAGCAGTTCTTC. Encoded protein: CASKVSGLRSSYNEQFF.

In this sample, this clonotype turned up many times. The chain combines TRBV2 with TRBJ2-1, with TRBD2 identical over 7 bases. J lost 10 bases, V lost 7 bases, and 13 bases had no gene match. The germline V gene has CDR1 SNHLY and CDR2 FYNNEI. The CDR3 has 14 residues. DNA for the CDR3: TGTGCCAGCACCGGGAGGCCCACCGGGGGGGAGCAGTTCTTC. Translating gives CASTGRPTGGEQFF.

Concerning this clonotype itself: A far bigger clonotype differs at one base, so this is likely a read error. V usage is TRBV5-8 and J usage is TRBJ2-6; D perhaps matches TRBD1 (6 bases). The CDR3 totals 15 residues. CDR1 and CDR2 (germline): SGHTS, YDEGEE. CDR3 sequence: CASSSQGSGTNVLTF. CDR3 sequence (DNA): TGTGCCAGCAGTTCACAGGGATCTGGGACCAACGTCCTGACTTTC. The complete variable domain, with remaining parts taken from reference TRBV5-8 and TRBJ2-6, reads EAGVTQSPTHLIKTRGQQATLRCSPISGHTSVYWYQQALGLGLQFLLWYDEGEERNRGNFPPRFSGRQFPNYSSELNVNALELEDSALYLCASSSQGSGTNVLTFGAGSRLTVL.

This clonotype was detected many times. The rearrangement joins TRBV6-5 to TRBJ2-2; D unclear. Germline values: CDR1 MNHEY, CDR2 SVGAGI. The CDR3 runs to 15 residues. V gave up 5 bases and J gave up 0 bases, with 10 bases separating them. For the CDR3, the DNA is TGTGCCAGCAGTCGGTCGCAGCCGAACACCGGGGAGCTGTTTTTT. It yields the protein CASSRSQPNTGELFF.

V usage is TRBV28 and J usage is TRBJ2-2; 7 bases are a match to TRBD1. V lost 2 bases and J lost 4; bases outside the gene matches: 1. Germline V gene lookup returns CDR1 MDHEN and CDR2 SYDVKM. The length of the CDR3 is 14 residues. The CDR3 here is CASSLRGRTGELFF. The CDR3 DNA is TGTGCCAGCAGTTTAAGGGGGCGCACCGGGGAGCTGTTTTTT. Full variable domain (outside the CDR3, taken from reference TRBV28 and TRBJ2-2): DVKVTQSSRYLVKRTGEKVFLECVQDMDHENMFWYRQDPGLGLRLIYFSYDVKMKEKGDIPEGYSVSREKKERFSLILESASTNQTSMYLCASSLRGRTGELFFGEGSRLTVL.

In its sample, this clonotype was seen many times. The chain couples TRBV7-9 to TRBJ2-1; a weak D match, TRBD2 (5 bases). V dropped 3 bases and J dropped 3 bases, with 12 bases sitting between them. The germline gives CDR1 SEHNR, CDR2 FQNEAQ (reference sequence). CDR3 length equals 15 residues. DNA for the CDR3: TGTGCCAGCAGCTTTAGCAGGACTTTCTACAATGAGCAGTTCTTC. Translation gives CASSFSRTFYNEQFF.

V is TRBV18 and J is TRBJ1-2, with D possibly TRBD1 on 6 matching bases. Trimming removed 6 bases at V and 4 bases at J, with 12 bases between. Looked up from germline, CDR1 is KGHSH and CDR2 is LQKENI. The CDR3 length is 13 residues. In DNA form, the CDR3 reads TGTGCCAGCTCTCAAGGACAGACCTATGGCTACACCTTC. This codes for CASSQGQTYGYTF.

This clonotype was picked up many times. The chain is built from TRBV10-2 and TRBJ1-5; D remains unclear. Germline V gene lookup returns CDR1 WSHSY and CDR2 SAAADI. V was trimmed by 7 bases and J by 3 bases, leaving 1 base between them. The CDR3 is made up of 10 amino acids. In DNA, the CDR3 is TGCGCCAGCATCAATCAGCCCCAGCATTTT. It codes for CASINQPQHF.

This clonotype has ten or more counts. V gene TRBV3-1 combines with J gene TRBJ2-3; tentatively, D is TRBD2 (5 bases). The CDR3 has 11 residues. Germline lookup yields CDR1 LGHDT and CDR2 YNNKEL (reference sequence). V was cut by 3 bases and J by 11 bases, with 9 bases left in between. Here the CDR3 reads CASSHLAMQYF. The DNA for the CDR3 is TGTGCCAGCAGCCACCTAGCCATGCAGTATTTT.

This clonotype was detected many times. V is TRBV21-1 and J is TRBJ2-1; TRBD1 is the table's D call and was not checked against the DNA. TRBV21-1 is reported as a pseudogene. There are 16 residues in the CDR3. The CDR3 reads CASSPRHSGTGNEQFF. DNA of the CDR3: TGTGCCAGCAGCCCCCGACACTCAGGGACGGGCAATGAGCAGTTCTTC.